This entry lists 24 T cell receptor beta chains sequenced from one sample in a study of beta chain features in type 1 diabetes. The authors reverse transcribed all of the isolated RNA, so sequencing captured expressed TCRB transcripts. TCRdb's copy holds only in-frame clones and misses some; the assay was immunoSEQ multiplex PCR. The sample has 300,000 to 350,000 clones, approximately 8% seen once. Specimen: central memory CD4+ T cells from blood. These receptors were collected from a woman aged 18 to 35 in good health.

This clone came up a few times. The chain recombines TRBV4-1 with TRBJ2-7; 9 bases match TRBD1. Germline V lookup: CDR1 MGHRA, CDR2 YSYEKL. The CDR3 runs 16 residues. After removal of 1 base from V and 7 bases from J, the junction contained 11 bases not matched to a gene. The DNA for the CDR3 is TGCGCCAGCAGCCAAGCCGCCGGGACAGGGCCGGGGGAGCAGTACTTC. It yields the protein CASSQAAGTGPGEQYF.

The chain has TRBV5-1 and TRBJ1-2, with 8 bases fitting TRBD1. The V segment lost 2 bases and the J segment 4 bases; nucleotides outside the gene matches: 4. The V gene's germline CDR1 is SGHRS and CDR2 YFSETQ. The length of the CDR3 is 14 residues. The CDR3 DNA reads as TGCGCCAGCAGCTTTGAAGGACAGGGCTATGGCTACACCTTC. It encodes CASSFEGQGYGYTF.

As to this clone: Other DNA sequences in the sample encode the same CDR3. The chain recombines TRBV15 with TRBJ2-1; TRBD1 agrees at 7 bases. The CDR3 length is 15 residues. V lost 3 bases, J lost 1 base, and 3 bases stayed unmatched. Looked up from germline, CDR1 is LNHNV and CDR2 is YYDKDF (reference sequence). In nucleotides, the CDR3 is TGTGCCACCAGCAGGGACAGGCCTTCCTACAATGAGCAGTTCTTC. This sequence encodes CATSRDRPSYNEQFF.

This clone has a count of ten or more. The chain couples TRBV7-2 to TRBJ2-4; D is undetermined. CDR1 SGHTA and CDR2 FQGNSA come from the germline V gene. The CDR3 sequence is 15 residues long. The V end lost 3 bases, the J end lost 6 bases, and 15 bases lay between the germline ends. CDR3 region: CASSLDSGSLNIQYF. The CDR3 coding sequence is TGTGCCAGCAGCTTGGATTCAGGATCCCTAAACATTCAGTACTTC.

CDR3 bases: TGTGCCAGCAGCTTAGTAGGTGGGTGGGGGGACAATGAGCAGTTCTTC. As protein: CASSLVGGWGDNEQFF. The chain couples TRBV7-2 to TRBJ2-1; D might be TRBD2 (6 bases). The CDR3 consists of 16 residues. CDR1 is SGHTA, CDR2 FQGNSA, per germline. V was trimmed by 1 base and J by 5 bases, leaving 15 bases between them.

This clone was counted between two and nine times. The rearrangement uses TRBV6-5 and TRBJ2-1; 8 bases map to TRBD2. CDR1 and CDR2 (germline): MNHEY, SVGAGI. The CDR3 covers 14 residues. V gave up 8 bases and J gave up 9 bases; unmatched junction bases: 12. In DNA form, the CDR3 reads TGTGCCAGCCGGGAGGGCTCCCTCTCCGGTGAGCAGTTCTTC. It specifies CASREGSLSGEQFF.

The V gene is TRBV6-5, the J gene TRBJ2-7, with TRBD2 matching over 10 bases. From germline, CDR1 is MNHEY and CDR2 SVGAGI. The CDR3 length is 13 residues. V gave up 8 bases and J gave up 2 bases; unmatched junction bases: 3. The CDR3: CASRLAGAYEQYF. The CDR3 bases are TGTGCCAGCCGGCTAGCGGGAGCCTACGAGCAGTACTTC.

The chain couples TRBV6-5 to TRBJ2-7; tentatively, D is TRBD1 (6 bases). The CDR3 spans 12 residues. Trimming cost V 6 bases and J 4 bases, with 10 bases left between them. Germline lookup yields CDR1 MNHEY and CDR2 SVGAGI. This CDR3 reads CASSHQGYEQYF. Written as DNA, the CDR3 is TGTGCCAGCAGCCATCAGGGGTACGAGCAGTACTTC.

The table lists this clone with many counts. This CDR3 reads CASSLDRGDQPQHF. The CDR3 DNA is TGTGCCAGCAGCTTAGACAGGGGGGATCAGCCCCAGCATTTT. The genes are TRBV11-2 and TRBJ1-5, with 7 bases aligning to TRBD1. Germline values: CDR1 SGHAT, CDR2 FQNNGV. The V and J ends lost 0 bases and 5 bases, in that order; junction bases with no gene match: 1. This CDR3 is built from 14 residues.

The chain couples TRBV6-5 to TRBJ2-1; D gene unclear. The CDR3 sequence is 13 residues long. Germline V gene data show CDR1 as MNHEY and CDR2 as SVGAGI. Trimming removed 6 bases at V and 4 bases at J, with 10 bases between. CDR3: CASSRDKYNEQFF. In nucleotides, the CDR3 is TGTGCCAGCAGCCGTGACAAGTACAATGAGCAGTTCTTC.

The chain uses TRBV11-2 and TRBJ2-7; the D call may be TRBD1 or TRBD2 (5 bases each). Germline V lookup: CDR1 SGHAT, CDR2 FQNNGV. The ends were cut back, 1 base at V and 3 bases at J, with 13 bases in the middle. The CDR3 is made up of 15 amino acids. The DNA for the CDR3 is TGTGCCAGCAGCTTAGCGGGACGGGTAGACTACGAGCAGTACTTC. Encoded protein: CASSLAGRVDYEQYF.

This chain uses TRBV27 with TRBJ2-1; 7 positions agree with TRBD2. Trimming took 4 bases from V and 4 from J; bases not matched to a gene: 10. Germline V gives CDR1 MNHEY, CDR2 SMNVEV (reference sequence). The length of the CDR3 is 16 residues. CDR3 bases: TGTGCCAGCAGTTCGGGACGCGGGAGAGGTTACAATGAGCAGTTCTTC. It codes for CASSSGRGRGYNEQFF.

The chain is built from TRBV4-2 and TRBJ2-5; no clear D gene. The V and J ends lost 0 bases and 7 bases respectively, with 15 bases between them. The germline gives CDR1 LGHNA, CDR2 YNFKEQ. This CDR3 region has 15 residues. CDR3 DNA: TGTGCCAGCAGCCAAGAAACAGCTCCAGACGGGACCCAGTACTTC. Its translation: CASSQETAPDGTQYF.

J is TRBJ1-1 and V is TRBV28; TRBD1 aligns across 9 bases. V lost 6 bases to trimming and J lost 1 base; unmatched junction nucleotides: 9. This CDR3 is built from 16 residues. CDR1 and CDR2 from the germline V gene are MDHEN and SYDVKM. CDR3 sequence: CASRYPQGAGNTEAFF. The CDR3 DNA is TGTGCCAGCAGGTACCCACAGGGGGCTGGGAACACTGAAGCTTTCTTT.

The V and J genes are TRBV19 and TRBJ2-7, with a tentative D call TRBD1 (5 bases). Germline V gene sequence: CDR1 LNHDA, CDR2 SQIVND (reference sequence). V was pared by 3 bases and J by 1 base, with 10 bases between. This CDR3 has 14 amino acids. CDR3 in amino acids: CASSMVQGSYEQYF. CDR3 nucleotide sequence: TGTGCCAGTAGTATGGTTCAGGGATCCTACGAGCAGTACTTC.

This clone has only a few counts. The V call is TRBV7-2, the J call TRBJ2-1; 8 bases are a match to TRBD2. This CDR3 contains 15 residues. V trimming: 5 bases; J trimming: 8 bases; junction bases outside the gene matches: 11. The germline V gene encodes CDR1 SGHTA and CDR2 FQGNSA. CDR3 coding DNA: TGTGCCAGCAGCGGAGCCGGGACTAGTAGCCATGAGCAGTTCTTC. It yields the protein CASSGAGTSSHEQFF.

The chain links TRBV7-9 to TRBJ2-2; TRBD1 matches at 10 bases. The germline V gene has CDR1 SEHNR and CDR2 FQNEAQ (reference sequence). The length of the CDR3 is 16 residues. The V and J ends lost 5 bases and 2 bases, in that order; junction bases with no gene match: 5. Written as DNA, the CDR3 is TGTGCCAGCAGCCGCCTGACAGGGGGCAACACCGGGGAGCTGTTTTTT. Amino acids: CASSRLTGGNTGELFF. Looking up the rest from reference TRBV7-9 and TRBJ2-2 gives the full variable domain: DTGVSQNPRHKITKRGQNVTFRCDPISEHNRLYWYRQTLGQGPEFLTYFQNEAQLEKSRLLSDRFSAERPKGSFSTLEIQRTEQGDSAMYLCASSRLTGGNTGELFFGEGSRLTVL.

This clone was counted a few times. This chain uses TRBV28 with TRBJ1-1; 7 bases match TRBD1. CDR3 length equals 13 residues. Losses at the gene ends were 5 bases for V and 12 bases for J; bases not matched to a gene: 12. Germline V gives CDR1 MDHEN, CDR2 SYDVKM. Here the CDR3 DNA reads TGTGCCAGCAGTATTACAGGGGACGTCATAACTTTCTTT. Amino acids: CASSITGDVITFF.

This clone was counted only a few times. This chain joins TRBV6-5 and TRBJ2-3, with 7 nucleotides matching TRBD1. The V segment lost 6 bases and the J segment 3 bases; nucleotides outside the gene matches: 3. Germline CDR1 MNHEY, CDR2 SVGAGI. This CDR3 is 13 amino acids long. The CDR3 DNA sequence: TGTGCCAGCAGCCTACAGGGGACAGATACGCAGTATTTT. Its protein product is CASSLQGTDTQYF.

This clone has just a few counts. CDR3 region: CASSPATSGRNNEQFF. The CDR3 DNA follows: TGTGCCAGCTCACCAGCAACTAGCGGGAGGAACAATGAGCAGTTCTTC. The rearrangement joins TRBV18 to TRBJ2-1; TRBD2 matches at 12 bases. J gave up 5 bases and V 2 bases, and 4 bases lay outside the gene matches. The CDR3 contains 16 residues. In germline, CDR1 is KGHSH, CDR2 LQKENI.

The table lists this clone with a few counts. The V gene is TRBV15, the J gene TRBJ2-7, with 7 bases fitting TRBD1. Trimming cost V 0 bases and J 5 bases; bases outside gene matches: 7. CDR3 length: 15 amino acids. CDR1 LNHNV and CDR2 YYDKDF come from the germline V gene (reference sequence). The CDR3 sequence is CATSRDRGTGDEQYF. Here the CDR3 DNA reads TGTGCCACCAGCAGAGATAGGGGCACAGGGGACGAGCAGTACTTC.

This clone was seen more than once but under ten times. The chain links TRBV7-9 to TRBJ2-3; 8 bases agree with TRBD1. The junction had 3 bases not matched to a gene; V was cut back by 2 bases and J by 2 bases. The CDR3 runs to 15 residues. Looked up from germline, CDR1 is SEHNR and CDR2 is FQNEAQ (reference sequence). The CDR3 loop reads CASSLRQGITDTQYF. DNA of the CDR3: TGTGCCAGCAGCTTACGACAGGGGATCACAGATACGCAGTATTTT.

The gene calls are TRBV25-1 and TRBJ2-3; a possible D gene is TRBD1 (5 bases). Per the germline V gene, CDR1 is MGHDK and CDR2 is SYGVNS. The CDR3 length is 13 residues. Trimming pared 6 bases from V and 2 bases from J, leaving 9 bases between. CDR3 DNA sequence: TGTGCCAGCAGAGAGGACAACACAGATACGCAGTATTTT. This encodes CASREDNTDTQYF.

The chain carries TRBV18 and TRBJ1-1; D may be TRBD1 (6 bases). V shed 3 bases and J shed 5 bases, with 13 bases lying between them. Germline V CDR1 and CDR2: KGHSH, LQKENI. This CDR3 has 14 amino acids. The CDR3 sequence is CASSPTGMRTEAFF. As DNA, the CDR3 is TGTGCCAGCTCACCCACAGGGATGAGGACTGAAGCTTTCTTT.